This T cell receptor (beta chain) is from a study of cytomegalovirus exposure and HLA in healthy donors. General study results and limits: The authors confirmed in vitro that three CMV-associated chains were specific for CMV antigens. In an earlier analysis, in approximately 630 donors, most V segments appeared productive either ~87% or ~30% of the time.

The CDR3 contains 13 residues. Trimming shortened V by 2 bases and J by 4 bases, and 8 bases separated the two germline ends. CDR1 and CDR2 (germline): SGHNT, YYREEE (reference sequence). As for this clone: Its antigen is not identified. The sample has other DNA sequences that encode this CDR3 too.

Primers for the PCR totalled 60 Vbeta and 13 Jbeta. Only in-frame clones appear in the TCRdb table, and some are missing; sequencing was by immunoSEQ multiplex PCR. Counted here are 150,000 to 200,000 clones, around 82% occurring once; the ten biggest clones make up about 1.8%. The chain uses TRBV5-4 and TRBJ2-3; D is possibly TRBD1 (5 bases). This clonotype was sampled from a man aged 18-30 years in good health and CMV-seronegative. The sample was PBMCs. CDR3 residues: CASSLTGADTQYF. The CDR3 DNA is TGTGCCAGCAGCTTAACAGGCGCAGATACGCAGTATTTT.